Below, 5 T cell receptor beta chains from the same sample are listed, as sequenced in a study of metastatic and nonmetastatic thyroid tumors. No patient had received any treatment before thyroid surgery. TCRdb reprocessed the PCR reads via MiXCR. The sample records over 25,000 clones, roughly 6.8% being singletons. The source material was blood. The receptors stem from a female donor with papillary thyroid cancer or a benign thyroid nodule (not recorded which). Some clones in this sample may be carry-over from other donors' samples.

This clone has a count of ten or more. The chain combines TRBV11-2 with TRBJ1-1; D unclear. This CDR3 has 13 amino acids. Trimming removed 10 bases at V and 9 bases at J, with 21 bases between. The germline CDR1 and CDR2 sequences are SGHAT and FQNNGV. CDR3 nucleotides: TGTGCCACCTACGAAATATCACAGCGTCAAGCTTTCTTT. It yields the protein CATYEISQRQAFF.

As regards this clone: At one end the junction does not follow the germline gene, possibly because of a read error. This chain links TRBV11-3 with TRBJ2-3; weak D call: TRBD2 (6 bases). The CDR3 contains 14 residues. CDR1 SGHNT and CDR2 YENEEA come from the germline V gene. CDR3 DNA: TGTGCCAGTGCACCGGAGGGGAACACAGGTACGCAGTATTTT. Translation gives CASAPEGNTGTQYF.

Ten or more counts support this clone. The V call is TRBV9, the J call TRBJ2-3; 11 bases are a match to TRBD2. Germline trimming cut 4 bases from V and 5 bases from J; bases unmatched to any gene: 6. The CDR3 loop spans 15 amino acids. Germline V gene sequence: CDR1 SGDLS, CDR2 YYNGEE. CDR3 sequence reads: CASSPRLAGRDTQYF. CDR3 nucleotide sequence: TGTGCCAGCAGCCCCCGACTAGCGGGAAGAGATACGCAGTATTTT.

This clone was counted ten times or more. The chain recombines TRBV29-1 with TRBJ1-5; D unresolved. The CDR3 covers 13 residues. Trimming removed 4 bases at V and 2 bases at J, with 9 bases between. Germline assignment: CDR1 SQVTM and CDR2 ANQGSEA. CDR3 nucleotides: TGCAGCGTTGCACAGAGGGGCAATCAGCCCCAGCATTTT. Translating gives CSVAQRGNQPQHF.

This clone was seen only a few times. Given a much more abundant clone one base away, this may be a read error. This chain uses TRBV20-1 with TRBJ2-1; 12 nucleotides match TRBD2. The germline CDR1 and CDR2 sequences are DFQATT and SNEGSKA (reference sequence). The CDR3 is made up of 13 amino acids. The CDR3 region has the DNA TGCAGTGTTAGACTAGCGGGAGCAAGTGCTCAGTTCTTC. Protein sequence: CSVRLAGASAQFF.